This TCR beta chain derives from a study of shared clonotypes between healthy human individuals. Whole-study context: A couple of women and three men aged 18 to 49 served as donors. Used for every donor were three CD4 naive, three CD4 memory, two CD8 naive and one CD8 memory plate.

The CDR3 sequence is 14 residues long. The germline CDR1 and CDR2 sequences are SGHTA and FQGNSA. The junction had 2 bases not matched to a gene; V was cut back by 1 base and J by 7 bases. Original methodology: ImmunoSEQ supplied junction-only sequences lacking quality scores, so filtering was different. Clones were sequenced by immunoSEQ multiplex PCR, and TCRdb holds only the in-frame ones, with some missing. V and J calls plus clone size are reproduced from that table; the DNA served to infer D and trimming. Among 2 million to 3 million clones, roughly 93% were seen once, and the ten largest hold approximately 0.35%. Whole-study results and caveats: The generation probabilities recorded for non-shared clonotypes fell below those of clonotypes shared by all four donors.

About this clone itself: Its target is not known.

The chain combines TRBV7-2 with TRBJ2-5, with TRBD2 identical over 11 bases. This clonotype was sampled from a man younger than 35 in good health. Some clones in this sample may be carry-over from other donors' samples. Material: naive CD4+ T cells from PBMCs. Regarding subset: CD45RA+ positively selected. The CDR3 DNA is TGTGCCAGCAGCTTAGACCTAGCGGGGGGGACCCAGTACTTC. This codes for CASSLDLAGGTQYF.